This entry features one T cell receptor (beta chain) sequence. As yet, its antigen is unknown. The trim removed 3 bases at V and 0 bases at J, leaving 13 bases unmatched. The CDR3 spans 19 residues. CDR1 and CDR2 from the germline V gene are SGHTA and FQGNSA. TCRdb reanalysed the reads using MiXCR and keeps one entry per CDR3 protein. The sample yields fewer than 650,000 distinct CDR3 sequences, about 40% seen once. These data originate in a study of T cell repertoires in cytomegalovirus infection. At the level of the study: Recently described HLA-C-restricted plus well-studied HLA-B-restricted CMV epitopes were used.

Study-level points and caveats: CMV-specific HLA-C-restricted TCR beta clonotypes dominated the ex vivo response. People with CMV and the relevant HLA were identified by cumulative public TCR beta family frequency.

The chain employs TRBV7-2 and TRBJ2-1, with 8 bases lining up with TRBD2. The specimen comprised cultured PBMCs, sampled from culture after CMV antigen stimulation. This receptor was identified in a human donor in good health (CMV status not recorded). Some clones in this sample may be carry-over from other donors' samples. CDR3 nucleotides: TGTGCCAGCAGCTTGGGCACAGCGGGGGCCTCCGCCTCCTACAATGAGCAGTTCTTC. Protein: CASSLGTAGASASYNEQFF.